This is a list of T cell receptor beta chains from one sample in a study of cytomegalovirus exposure and HLA in healthy donors. This table comes from immunoSEQ multiplex PCR, and its TCRdb copy is limited to in-frame clones, with some not included. Counted here are approximately 65,000 clones, around 93% occurring once; the ten biggest clones make up under 5.5%. Sample: PBMCs. These receptors all come from a young man in good health and CMV-seropositive. CDR3s include the opening cysteine and the closing phenylalanine or tryptophan. D genes are given only for firm matches. Clone size, where shown, is once, few, many, or a class for clones that have expanded.

CASSRMGGAGYEQYF,TGCGCCAGCAGCCGGATGGGGGGGGCGGGCTACGAGCAGTACTTC,-,TRBV5-1,few,TRBJ2-7
CASSKLLETGDTQYF,TGTGCCAGCAGTAAGCTACTAGAAACGGGTGATACGCAGTATTTT,-,TRBV27,-,TRBJ2-3
CASSLGGSGNTGELFF,TGCGCCAGCAGCCTGGGGGGTAGCGGGAACACCGGGGAGCTGTTTTTT,-,TRBV5-1,-,TRBJ2-2
CASSLYETGRETQYF,TGTGCCAGCAGTTTATATGAGACAGGGAGGGAGACCCAGTACTTC,-,TRBV28,once,TRBJ2-5
CASSADGYYGYTF,TGTGCCAGCAGTGCCGACGGGTACTATGGCTACACCTTC,-,TRBV6-1,-,TRBJ1-2
CASSLGGSSYEQYF,TGCGCCAGCAGCTTGGGAGGCTCTTCCTACGAGCAGTACTTC,-,TRBV5-1,once,TRBJ2-7
CASSLPSGLGAFF,TGTGCCAGCAGTTTACCCTCAGGACTAGGAGCTTTCTTT,-,TRBV28,-,TRBJ1-1
CASRAPAQRYEKLFF,TGTGCCAGCAGGGCCCCGGCGCAGCGCTATGAAAAACTGTTTTTT,-,TRBV6-1,-,TRBJ1-4
CAWSERLAGQETQYF,TGTGCCTGGAGCGAAAGACTAGCGGGGCAAGAGACCCAGTACTTC,TRBD2,TRBV30,-,TRBJ2-5
CASSLAGLNSYNEQFF,TGTGCCAGCAGTTTAGCGGGACTGAACTCCTACAATGAGCAGTTCTTC,-,TRBV27,-,TRBJ2-1
CASSQVRREMTDTQYF,TGCGCCAGCAGCCAAGTTCGGCGGGAGATGACAGATACGCAGTATTTT,TRBD2,TRBV4-1,-,TRBJ2-3
CASIQTRTVYQETQYF,TGTGCCAGCATTCAGACTAGGACGGTGTACCAAGAGACCCAGTACTTC,-,TRBV7-8,-,TRBJ2-5
CASSEFGGRASYNEQFF,TGCGCCAGCAGTGAGTTCGGCGGGAGGGCCTCCTACAATGAGCAGTTCTTC,TRBD2,TRBV10-1,-,TRBJ2-1
CASSSTNTGELFF,TGCGCCAGCAGCTCGACTAACACCGGGGAGCTGTTTTTT,-,TRBV5-1,-,TRBJ2-2
CSVETPDRNYGYTF,TGCAGCGTTGAAACTCCGGACAGAAACTATGGCTACACCTTC,-,TRBV29-1,-,TRBJ1-2
CASSQGRRNRGFSGNTIYF,TGCGCCAGCAGCCAAGGACGGCGTAATCGGGGTTTCTCTGGAAACACCATATATTTT,-,TRBV4-1,-,TRBJ1-3